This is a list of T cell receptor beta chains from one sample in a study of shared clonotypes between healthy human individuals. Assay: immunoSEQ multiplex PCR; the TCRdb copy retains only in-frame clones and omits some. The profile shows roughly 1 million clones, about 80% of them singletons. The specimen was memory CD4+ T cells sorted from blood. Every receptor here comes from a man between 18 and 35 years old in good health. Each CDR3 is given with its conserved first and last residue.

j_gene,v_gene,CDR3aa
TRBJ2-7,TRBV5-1,CASSLAGTSSYEQYF
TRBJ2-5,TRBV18,CASSHSGETQYF
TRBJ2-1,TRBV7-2,CASRLGQRNEQFF
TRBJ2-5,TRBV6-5,CASSPGQVETQYF
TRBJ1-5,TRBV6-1,CASSGTWYSNQPQHF
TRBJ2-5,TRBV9,CASSASGGRETQYF
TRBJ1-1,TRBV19,CASITLVAGGTEAFF
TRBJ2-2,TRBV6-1,CASSEALMGGWSTGELFF
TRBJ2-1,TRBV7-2,CASSFTSGYNEQFF
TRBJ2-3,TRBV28,CASSLNPGGAGTQYF
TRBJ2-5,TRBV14,CASSQLRKETQYF
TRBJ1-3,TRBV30,CAWAQNYYSGNTIYF
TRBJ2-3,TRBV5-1,CASSLGAGSDTQYF
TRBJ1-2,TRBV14,CASSSTGPGYGYTF
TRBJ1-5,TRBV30,CAWSLSATAGNQPQHF
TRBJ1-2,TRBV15,CATSPQGSYGYTF
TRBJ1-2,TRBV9,CASSDRGLSGYTF
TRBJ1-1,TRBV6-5,CASSYSRGGSTEAFF
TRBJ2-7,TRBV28,CASSPLTWAAYEQYF
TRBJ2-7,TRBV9,CASSLSDRSSQYF
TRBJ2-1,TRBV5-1,CASRGGAILSSYNEQFF
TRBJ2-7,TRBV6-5,CASSYSGVHEQYF
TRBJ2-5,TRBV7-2,CASSRSGSGETQYF
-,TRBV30,CAWNDRPHSYEQYF
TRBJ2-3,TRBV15,CATSKPNTDTQYF
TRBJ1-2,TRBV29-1,CSVERDRLYGYTF
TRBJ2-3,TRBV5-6,CASSKGLRTDTQYF
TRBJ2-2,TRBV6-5,CATRRDSTGELFF
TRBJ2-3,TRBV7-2,CASSLKGDTQYF
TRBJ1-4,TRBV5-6,CASSPGGGGEKLFF
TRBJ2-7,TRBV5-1,CASSLDGQGAREQYF
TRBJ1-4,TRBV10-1,CASSESSGGGKLFF
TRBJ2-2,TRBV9,CASSGPPGDRMITGELFF
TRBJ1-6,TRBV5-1,CASSMTTGGGSPLHF
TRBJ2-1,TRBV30,CAWNTGTQNNEQFF
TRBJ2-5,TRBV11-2,CASSLAGARRETQYF
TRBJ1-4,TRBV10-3,CAISDVRTLGDNEKLFF
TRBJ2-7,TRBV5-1,CASSSGLYEQYF
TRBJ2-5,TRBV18,CASSRDRETQYF
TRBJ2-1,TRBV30,CAWRGPPPRNEQFF
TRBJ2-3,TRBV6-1,CASSGPPLAGGTDTQYF
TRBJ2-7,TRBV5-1,CASSSSSDTAYEQYF
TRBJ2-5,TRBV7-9,CASSLNGFQETQYF
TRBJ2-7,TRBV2,CAARGRDVGVSYEQYF
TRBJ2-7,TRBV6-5,CASSLRDTGGYEQYF
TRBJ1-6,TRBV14,CASRADFISPLHF
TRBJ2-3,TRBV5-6,CASSPDEGGYTDTQYF
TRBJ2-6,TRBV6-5,CASNRVSGANVLTF
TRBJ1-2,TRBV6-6,CASGRGYTF
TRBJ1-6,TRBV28,CASKAGYNSPLHF
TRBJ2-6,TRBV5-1,CASSLGVKGAGANVLTF
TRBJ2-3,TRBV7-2,CASSQTGADTQYF
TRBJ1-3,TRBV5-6,CASSLVTVSGNTIYF
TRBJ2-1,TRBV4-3,CASSQRAGLYNEQFF
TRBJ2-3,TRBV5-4,CASSLAQGQGGPDTQYF